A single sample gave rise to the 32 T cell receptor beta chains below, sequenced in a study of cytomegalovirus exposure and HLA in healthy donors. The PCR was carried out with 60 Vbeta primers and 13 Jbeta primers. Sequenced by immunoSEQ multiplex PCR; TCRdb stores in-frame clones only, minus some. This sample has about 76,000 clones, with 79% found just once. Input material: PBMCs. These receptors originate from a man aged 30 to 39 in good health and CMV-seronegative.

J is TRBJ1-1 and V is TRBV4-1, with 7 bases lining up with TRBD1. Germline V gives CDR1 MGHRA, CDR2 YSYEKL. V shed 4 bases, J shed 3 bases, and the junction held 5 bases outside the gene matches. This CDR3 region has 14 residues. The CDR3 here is CASSRYRGDTEAFF. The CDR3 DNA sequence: TGCGCCAGCAGCCGATACAGGGGTGACACTGAAGCTTTCTTT.

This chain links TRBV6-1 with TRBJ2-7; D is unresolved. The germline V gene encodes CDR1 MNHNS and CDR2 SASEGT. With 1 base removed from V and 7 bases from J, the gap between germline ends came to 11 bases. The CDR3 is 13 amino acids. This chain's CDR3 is CASSEVYDLEQYF. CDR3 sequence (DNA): TGTGCCAGCAGTGAAGTCTACGACTTGGAGCAGTACTTC.

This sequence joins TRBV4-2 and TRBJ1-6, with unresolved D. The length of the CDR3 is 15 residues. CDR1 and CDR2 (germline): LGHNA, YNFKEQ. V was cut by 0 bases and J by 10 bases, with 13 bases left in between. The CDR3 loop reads CASSQEGGLGSPLHF. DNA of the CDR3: TGTGCCAGCAGCCAAGAAGGCGGACTTGGATCACCCCTCCACTTT.

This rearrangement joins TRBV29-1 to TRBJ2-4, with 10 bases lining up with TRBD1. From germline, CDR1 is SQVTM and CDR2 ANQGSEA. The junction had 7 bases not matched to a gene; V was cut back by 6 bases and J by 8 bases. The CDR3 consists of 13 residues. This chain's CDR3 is CSVHWTGGDIQYF. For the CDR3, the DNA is TGCAGCGTCCATTGGACAGGGGGAGACATTCAGTACTTC.

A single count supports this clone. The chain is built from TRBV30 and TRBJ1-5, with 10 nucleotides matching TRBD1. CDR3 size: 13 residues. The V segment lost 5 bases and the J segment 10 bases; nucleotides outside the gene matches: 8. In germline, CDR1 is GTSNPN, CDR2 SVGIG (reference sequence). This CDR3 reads CAWGTGDKGPQHF. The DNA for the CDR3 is TGTGCCTGGGGGACAGGGGACAAGGGACCCCAGCATTTT.

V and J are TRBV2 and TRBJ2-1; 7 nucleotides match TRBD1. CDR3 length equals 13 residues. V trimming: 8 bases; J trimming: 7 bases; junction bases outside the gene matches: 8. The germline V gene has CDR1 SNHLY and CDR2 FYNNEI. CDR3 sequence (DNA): TGTGCCAGCGTCATTGACAGGGAAAATGAGCAGTTCTTC. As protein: CASVIDRENEQFF.

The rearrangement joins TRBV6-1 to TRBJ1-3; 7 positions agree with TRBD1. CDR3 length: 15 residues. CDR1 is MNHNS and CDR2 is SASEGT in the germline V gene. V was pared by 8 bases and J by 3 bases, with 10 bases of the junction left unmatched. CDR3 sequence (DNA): TGTGCCAGCTCCCTCGACAGGGTGATTGGAAACACCATATATTTT. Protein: CASSLDRVIGNTIYF.

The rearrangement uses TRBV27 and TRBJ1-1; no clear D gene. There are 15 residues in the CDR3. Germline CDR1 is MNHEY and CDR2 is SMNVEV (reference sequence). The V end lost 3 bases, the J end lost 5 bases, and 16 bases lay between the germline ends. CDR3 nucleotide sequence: TGTGCCAGCAGTTTCGGGTCCGCCGTTGGAACTGAAGCTTTCTTT. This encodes CASSFGSAVGTEAFF.

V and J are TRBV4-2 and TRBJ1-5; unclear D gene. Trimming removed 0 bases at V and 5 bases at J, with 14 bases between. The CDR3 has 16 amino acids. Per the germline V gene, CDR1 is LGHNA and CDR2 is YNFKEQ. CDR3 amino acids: CASSQEGTESYQPQHF. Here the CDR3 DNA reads TGTGCCAGCAGCCAAGAGGGCACAGAAAGTTATCAGCCCCAGCATTTT.

As DNA, the CDR3 is TGTGCCAGCAGTGTGGCTAGCGGGTCTTATGAGCAGTTCTTC. Its translation: CASSVASGSYEQFF. The V call is TRBV2, the J call TRBJ2-1, with 8 bases aligning to TRBD2. CDR3 size: 14 residues. V gave up 4 bases and J gave up 8 bases; unmatched junction bases: 7. Per the germline V gene, CDR1 is SNHLY and CDR2 is FYNNEI.

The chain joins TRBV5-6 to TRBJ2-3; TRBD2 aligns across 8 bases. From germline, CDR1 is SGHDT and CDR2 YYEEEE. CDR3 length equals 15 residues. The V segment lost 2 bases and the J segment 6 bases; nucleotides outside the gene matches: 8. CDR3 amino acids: CASSFVDGRADTQYF. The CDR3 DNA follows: TGTGCCAGCAGCTTCGTGGACGGGAGGGCTGATACGCAGTATTTT.

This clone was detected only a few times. This chain's CDR3 is CASRGQGDTGELFF. The CDR3 DNA is TGTGCCAGCAGAGGACAGGGGGACACCGGGGAGCTGTTTTTT. The V and J genes are TRBV6-1 and TRBJ2-2; 10 bases align to TRBD1. CDR1 and CDR2 (germline): MNHNS, SASEGT. The CDR3 runs to 14 residues. V lost 6 bases to trimming and J lost 3 bases; unmatched junction nucleotides: 1.

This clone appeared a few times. For the CDR3, the DNA is TGTGCCAGCCGGGTAACTAGCGGGGAGCAGTACTTC. It specifies CASRVTSGEQYF. This chain joins TRBV2 and TRBJ2-7; TRBD2 agrees at 9 bases. Germline values: CDR1 SNHLY, CDR2 FYNNEI. The CDR3 loop spans 12 amino acids. J gave up 7 bases and V 8 bases, and 6 bases lay outside the gene matches.

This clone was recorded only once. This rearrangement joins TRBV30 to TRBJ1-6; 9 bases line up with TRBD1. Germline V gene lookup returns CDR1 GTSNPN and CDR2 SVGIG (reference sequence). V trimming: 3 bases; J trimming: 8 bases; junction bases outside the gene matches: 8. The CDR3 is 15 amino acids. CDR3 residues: CAWRGQGTGYSPLHF. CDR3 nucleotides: TGTGCCTGGAGAGGACAGGGGACGGGTTATTCACCCCTCCACTTT. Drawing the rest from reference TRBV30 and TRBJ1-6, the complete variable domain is SQTIHQWPATLVQPVGSPLSLECTVEGTSNPNLYWYRQAAGRGLQLLFYSVGIGQISSEVPQNLSASRPQDRQFILSSKKLLLSDSGFYLCAWRGQGTGYSPLHFGNGTRLTVT.

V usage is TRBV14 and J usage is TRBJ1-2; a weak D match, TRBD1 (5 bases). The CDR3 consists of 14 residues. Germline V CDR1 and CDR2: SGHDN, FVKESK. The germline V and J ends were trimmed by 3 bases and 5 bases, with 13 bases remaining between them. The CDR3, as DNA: TGTGCCAGCAGCCATGTTTGGGCAGGGTATGGCTACACCTTC. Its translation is CASSHVWAGYGYTF.

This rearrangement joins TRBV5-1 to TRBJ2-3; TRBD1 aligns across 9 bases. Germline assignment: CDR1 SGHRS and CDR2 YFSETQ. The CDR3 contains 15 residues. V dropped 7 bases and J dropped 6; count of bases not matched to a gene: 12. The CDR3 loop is CASGNFGQGTDTQYF. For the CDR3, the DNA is TGCGCCAGCGGAAATTTCGGACAGGGGACGGATACGCAGTATTTT.

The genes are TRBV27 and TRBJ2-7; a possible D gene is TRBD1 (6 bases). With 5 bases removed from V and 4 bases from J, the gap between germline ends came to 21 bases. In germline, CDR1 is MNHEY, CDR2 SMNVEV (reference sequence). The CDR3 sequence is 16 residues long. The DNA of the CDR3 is TGTGCCAGCAGTCCCCAACCGGGACACGGAGTTTACGAGCAGTACTTC. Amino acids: CASSPQPGHGVYEQYF.

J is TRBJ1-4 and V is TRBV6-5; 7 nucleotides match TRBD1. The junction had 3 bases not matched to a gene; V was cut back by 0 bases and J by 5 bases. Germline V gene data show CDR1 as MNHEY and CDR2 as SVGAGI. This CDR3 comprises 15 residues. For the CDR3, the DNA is TGTGCCAGCAGTTACTCGAACAGGGGAAATGAAAAACTGTTTTTT. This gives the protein CASSYSNRGNEKLFF.

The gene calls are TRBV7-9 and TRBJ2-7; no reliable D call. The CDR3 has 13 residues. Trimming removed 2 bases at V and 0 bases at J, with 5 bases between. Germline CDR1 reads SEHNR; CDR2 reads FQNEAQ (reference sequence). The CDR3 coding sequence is TGTGCCAGCAGCTTACAGATCTCCTACGAGCAGTACTTC. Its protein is CASSLQISYEQYF.

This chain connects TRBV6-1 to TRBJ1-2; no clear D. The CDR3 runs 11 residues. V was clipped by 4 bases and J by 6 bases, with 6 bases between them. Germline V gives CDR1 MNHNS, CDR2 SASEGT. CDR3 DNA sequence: TGTGCCAGCAGTGTCAACAATGGCTACACCTTC. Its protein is CASSVNNGYTF.

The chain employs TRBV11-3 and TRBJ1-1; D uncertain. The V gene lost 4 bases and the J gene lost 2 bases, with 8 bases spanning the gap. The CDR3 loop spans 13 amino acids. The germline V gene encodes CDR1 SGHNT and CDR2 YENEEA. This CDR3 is CASSSRHNTEAFF. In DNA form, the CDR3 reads TGTGCCAGCAGCTCCCGACATAACACTGAAGCTTTCTTT. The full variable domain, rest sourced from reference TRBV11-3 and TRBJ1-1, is EAGVVQSPRYKIIEKKQPVAFWCNPISGHNTLYWYLQNLGQGPELLIRYENEEAVDDSQLPKDRFSAERLKGVDSTLKIQPAELGDSAVYLCASSSRHNTEAFFGQGTRLTVV.

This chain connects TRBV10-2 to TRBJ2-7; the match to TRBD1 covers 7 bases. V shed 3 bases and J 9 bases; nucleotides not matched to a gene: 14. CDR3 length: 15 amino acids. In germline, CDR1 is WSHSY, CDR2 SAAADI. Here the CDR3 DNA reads TGCGCCAGCAGTGACTGGACAGGCTCCGGACGTAGGCAGTACTTC. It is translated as CASSDWTGSGRRQYF.

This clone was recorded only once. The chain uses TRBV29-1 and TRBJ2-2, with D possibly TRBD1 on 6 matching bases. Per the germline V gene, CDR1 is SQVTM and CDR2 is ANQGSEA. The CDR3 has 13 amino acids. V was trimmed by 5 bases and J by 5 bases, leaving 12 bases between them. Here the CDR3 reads CSVRGGWTGELFF. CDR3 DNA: TGCAGCGTTCGTGGGGGCTGGACCGGGGAGCTGTTTTTT.

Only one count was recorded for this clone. CDR3 nucleotides: TGTGCCAGCAGAGGAGAACAGGGATCCTCTGGAAACACCATATATTTT. The encoded protein is CASRGEQGSSGNTIYF. The chain is built from TRBV28 and TRBJ1-3; a possible D gene is TRBD1 (6 bases). The length of the CDR3 is 16 residues. Per the germline V gene, CDR1 is MDHEN and CDR2 is SYDVKM. Between the trimmed V and J ends, which lost 6 bases and 0 bases, there was a span of 15 bases.

This CDR3 is CASSPGGDQPQHF. CDR3 in DNA: TGTGCCAGCAGCCCCGGGGGGGATCAGCCCCAGCATTTT. J is TRBJ1-5 and V is TRBV7-6, with D possibly being TRBD1 (5 bases). V lost 5 bases and J lost 5, with 10 bases in between. CDR1 and CDR2 (germline): SGHVS, FNYEAQ. This CDR3 is 13 amino acids long.

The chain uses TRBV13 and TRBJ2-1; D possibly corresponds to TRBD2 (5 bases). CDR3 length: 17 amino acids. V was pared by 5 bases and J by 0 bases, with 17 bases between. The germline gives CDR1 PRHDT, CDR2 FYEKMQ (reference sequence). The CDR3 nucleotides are TGTGCCAGCAGCCCAAGAATAAGCGGAAGCTCCTACAATGAGCAGTTCTTC. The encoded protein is CASSPRISGSSYNEQFF.

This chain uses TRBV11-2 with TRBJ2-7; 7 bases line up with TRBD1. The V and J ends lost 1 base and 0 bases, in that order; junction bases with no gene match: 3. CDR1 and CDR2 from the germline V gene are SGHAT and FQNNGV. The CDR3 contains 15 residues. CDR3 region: CASSLVGTASYEQYF. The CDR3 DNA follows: TGTGCCAGCAGCTTAGTTGGGACAGCCTCCTACGAGCAGTACTTC.

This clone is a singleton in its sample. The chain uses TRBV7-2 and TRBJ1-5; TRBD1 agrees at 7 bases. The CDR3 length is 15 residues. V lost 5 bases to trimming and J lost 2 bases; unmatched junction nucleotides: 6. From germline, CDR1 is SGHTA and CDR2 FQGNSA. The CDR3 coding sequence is TGTGCCAGCAGCGGAGGTACAGGGGGCAATCAGCCCCAGCATTTT. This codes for CASSGGTGGNQPQHF.

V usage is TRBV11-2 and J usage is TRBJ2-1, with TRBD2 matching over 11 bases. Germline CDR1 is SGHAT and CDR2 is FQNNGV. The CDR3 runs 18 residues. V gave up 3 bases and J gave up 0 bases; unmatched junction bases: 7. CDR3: CASSFGLAGGISYNEQFF. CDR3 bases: TGTGCCAGCAGCTTTGGGCTAGCGGGGGGAATCTCCTACAATGAGCAGTTCTTC.

CDR3 DNA sequence: TGTGCCAGCAGCGGTCCCGGTGGCTACACCTTC. Residues: CASSGPGGYTF. The chain has TRBV27 and TRBJ1-2; D gene ambiguous. V shed 6 bases and J shed 7 bases, with 9 bases lying between them. This CDR3 region has 11 residues. Germline lookup yields CDR1 MNHEY and CDR2 SMNVEV (reference sequence).

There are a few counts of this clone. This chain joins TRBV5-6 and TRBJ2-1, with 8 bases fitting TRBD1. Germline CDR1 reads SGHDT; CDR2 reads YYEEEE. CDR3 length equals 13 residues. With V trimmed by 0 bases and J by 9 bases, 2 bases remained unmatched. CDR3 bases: TGTGCCAGCAGCTTGGAACAGGGGGGTGAGCAGTTCTTC. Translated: CASSLEQGGEQFF.

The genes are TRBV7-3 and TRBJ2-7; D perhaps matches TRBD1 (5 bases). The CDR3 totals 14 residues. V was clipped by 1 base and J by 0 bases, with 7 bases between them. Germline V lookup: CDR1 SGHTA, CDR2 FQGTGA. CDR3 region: CASSLSRDSYEQYF. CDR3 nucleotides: TGTGCCAGCAGCTTAAGCAGGGACTCCTACGAGCAGTACTTC.